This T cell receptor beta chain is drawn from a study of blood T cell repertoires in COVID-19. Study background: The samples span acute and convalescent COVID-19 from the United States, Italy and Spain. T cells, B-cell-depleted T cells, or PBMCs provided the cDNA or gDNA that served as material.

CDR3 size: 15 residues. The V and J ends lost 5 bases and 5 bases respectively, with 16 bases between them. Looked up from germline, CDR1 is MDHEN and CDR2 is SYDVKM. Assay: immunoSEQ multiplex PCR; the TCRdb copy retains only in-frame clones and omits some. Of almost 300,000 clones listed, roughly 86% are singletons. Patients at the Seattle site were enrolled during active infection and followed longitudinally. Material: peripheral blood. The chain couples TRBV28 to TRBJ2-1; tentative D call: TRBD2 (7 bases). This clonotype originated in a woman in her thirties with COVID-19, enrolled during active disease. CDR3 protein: CASSPFRGAHNEQFF. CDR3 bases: TGTGCCAGCAGTCCCTTTCGGGGGGCCCACAATGAGCAGTTCTTC.